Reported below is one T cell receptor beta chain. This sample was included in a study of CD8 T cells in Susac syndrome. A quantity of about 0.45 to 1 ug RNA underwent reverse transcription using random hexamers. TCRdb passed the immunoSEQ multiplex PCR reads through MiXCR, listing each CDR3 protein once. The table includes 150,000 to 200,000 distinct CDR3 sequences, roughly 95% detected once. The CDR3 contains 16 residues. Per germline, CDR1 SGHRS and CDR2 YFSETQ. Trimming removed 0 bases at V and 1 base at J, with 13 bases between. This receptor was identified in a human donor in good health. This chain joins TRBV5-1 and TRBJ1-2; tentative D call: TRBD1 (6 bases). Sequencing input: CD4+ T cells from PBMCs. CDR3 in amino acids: CASSLVPDSVNYGYTF. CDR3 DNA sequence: TGCGCCAGCAGCTTGGTGCCGGACAGCGTTAACTATGGCTACACCTTC.